These 9 T cell receptor beta chains share one sample of origin, sequenced in a study of cytomegalovirus exposure and HLA in healthy donors. A multiplex PCR was run with 60 Vbeta primers and 13 Jbeta primers. Measured with immunoSEQ multiplex PCR; TCRdb has only the in-frame clones, and not every one. The table has a few hundred thousand clones, 65% to 75% seen once. The sample taken for sequencing was PBMCs. The receptors here all came from a woman in her twenties or thirties in good health and CMV-seronegative.

The chain joins TRBV4-1 to TRBJ2-1; TRBD1 agrees at 12 bases. The germline V gene encodes CDR1 MGHRA and CDR2 YSYEKL. Germline trimming cut 5 bases from V and 5 bases from J; bases unmatched to any gene: 4. CDR3 length: 15 amino acids. CDR3 protein: CASSGDRGLNNEQFF. In nucleotides, the CDR3 is TGCGCCAGCAGCGGGGACAGGGGGCTCAACAATGAGCAGTTCTTC.

This clone was detected only a few times. One end of the junction does not line up with germline, which may come from a read error. The J gene is TRBJ1-3, the V gene TRBV18; D is unresolved. CDR3 size: 12 residues. Germline V CDR1 and CDR2: KGHSH, LQKENI. The CDR3 is CASSPRKGEVDF. The CDR3 DNA reads TGTGCCAGCTCACCACGGAAAGGCGAGGTAGATTTT.

V and J are TRBV18 and TRBJ2-1, with 9 bases lining up with TRBD2. CDR3 length: 15 amino acids. J lost 3 bases, V lost 1 base, and 1 base had no gene match. Germline values: CDR1 KGHSH, CDR2 LQKENI. CDR3 region: CASSPLAGDYNEQFF. DNA for the CDR3: TGTGCCAGCTCACCACTAGCGGGGGACTACAATGAGCAGTTCTTC.

V and J are TRBV7-2 and TRBJ2-3; tentative D call: TRBD2 (6 bases). CDR1 SGHTA and CDR2 FQGNSA come from the germline V gene. The CDR3 is made up of 17 amino acids. Between the trimmed V and J ends, which lost 0 bases and 2 bases, there was a span of 15 bases. In DNA form, the CDR3 reads TGTGCCAGCAGCTTAGCGACGGGACTCACCTACACAGATACGCAGTATTTT. Its translation is CASSLATGLTYTDTQYF.

The CDR3 spells CASSPQGYTEAFF. For the CDR3, the DNA is TGTGCCAGCAGTCCTCAGGGGTACACTGAAGCTTTCTTT. The V call is TRBV27, the J call TRBJ1-1; TRBD1 is a possible D gene (6 bases). The V and J ends lost 5 bases and 3 bases respectively, with 10 bases between them. The germline gives CDR1 MNHEY, CDR2 SMNVEV (reference sequence). The CDR3 covers 13 residues.

The chain couples TRBV2 to TRBJ1-5; perhaps TRBD1 as D (5 bases). CDR3 length equals 13 residues. Germline loops: CDR1 SNHLY, CDR2 FYNNEI. V dropped 5 bases and J dropped 9 bases, with 14 bases sitting between them. The CDR3 region is CASSQGEGRPQHF. The CDR3 bases are TGTGCCAGCAGTCAAGGGGAGGGACGGCCCCAGCATTTT.

The chain uses TRBV30 and TRBJ1-1; TRBD1 matches at 7 bases. CDR3 length: 14 residues. The V and J ends lost 0 bases and 5 bases, in that order; junction bases with no gene match: 6. CDR1 GTSNPN and CDR2 SVGIG come from the germline V gene (reference sequence). The CDR3 nucleotides read TGTGCCTGGAGTGTTGGCACAGGGGAAACTGAAGCTTTCTTT. Its translation: CAWSVGTGETEAFF.

The chain joins TRBV30 to TRBJ1-1; D is undetermined. The germline gives CDR1 GTSNPN, CDR2 SVGIG (reference sequence). V was clipped by 4 bases and J by 4 bases, with 10 bases between them. There are 12 residues in the CDR3. CDR3 amino acids: CAWNYRGTEAFF. The CDR3 bases are TGTGCCTGGAATTATCGAGGCACTGAAGCTTTCTTT.

V usage is TRBV2 and J usage is TRBJ1-2, with 11 bases fitting TRBD1. The V and J ends lost 6 bases and 8 bases, in that order; junction bases with no gene match: 11. CDR1 SNHLY and CDR2 FYNNEI come from the germline V gene. This CDR3 contains 15 residues. CDR3 sequence reads: CASRLPGQGVFGYTF. CDR3 coding DNA: TGTGCCAGCAGGCTTCCGGGACAGGGGGTATTCGGCTACACCTTC. Supplemented by reference TRBV2 and TRBJ1-2, the full variable domain reads EPEVTQTPSHQVTQMGQEVILRCVPISNHLYFYWYRQILGQKVEFLVSFYNNEISEKSEIFDDQFSVERPDGSNFTLKIRSTKLEDSAMYFCASRLPGQGVFGYTFGSGTRLTVV.